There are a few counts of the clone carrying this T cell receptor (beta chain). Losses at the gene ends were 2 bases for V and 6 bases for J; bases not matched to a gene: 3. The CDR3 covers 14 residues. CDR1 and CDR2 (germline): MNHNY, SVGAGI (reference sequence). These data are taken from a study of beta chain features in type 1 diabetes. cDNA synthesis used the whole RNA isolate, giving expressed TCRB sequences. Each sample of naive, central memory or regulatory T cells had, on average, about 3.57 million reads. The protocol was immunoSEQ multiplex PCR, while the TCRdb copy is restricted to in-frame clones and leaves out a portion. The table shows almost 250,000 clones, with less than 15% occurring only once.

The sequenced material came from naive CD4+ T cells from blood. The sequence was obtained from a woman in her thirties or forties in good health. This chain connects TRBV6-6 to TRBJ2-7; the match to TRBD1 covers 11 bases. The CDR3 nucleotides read TGTGCCAGCAGTTACGGACAGGGGGCTTCCGAGCAGTACTTC. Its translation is CASSYGQGASEQYF.